The T cell receptor (beta chain) under discussion was sequenced for a study of T cells after yellow fever vaccination. TCRdb fed the 5' RACE reads into MiXCR, producing one record per CDR3 protein. This table holds some 320,000 distinct CDR3 sequences, 8.5% to 10% found once. Overall study findings and caveats: Subsequent to the booster, the majority of primary-vaccination clones reappeared (around 97% CD4, more than 70% CD8).

Per germline, CDR1 ENHRY and CDR2 SYGVKD. This CDR3 is 15 amino acids long. V was cut by 6 bases and J by 0 bases, with 13 bases left in between. This clonotype was recorded a few times. Its target is not known. The source of this sequence is a man younger than 30 who received the YFV17D yellow fever vaccine. V is TRBV10-3 and J is TRBJ2-3; D unresolved. The starting material was CD4+ T cells sorted from PBMCs, obtained 5 days after the yellow fever booster vaccination. The CDR3 here is CAISITLGSTDTQYF. CDR3 in DNA: TGTGCCATCAGCATCACTCTGGGTAGCACAGATACGCAGTATTTT.